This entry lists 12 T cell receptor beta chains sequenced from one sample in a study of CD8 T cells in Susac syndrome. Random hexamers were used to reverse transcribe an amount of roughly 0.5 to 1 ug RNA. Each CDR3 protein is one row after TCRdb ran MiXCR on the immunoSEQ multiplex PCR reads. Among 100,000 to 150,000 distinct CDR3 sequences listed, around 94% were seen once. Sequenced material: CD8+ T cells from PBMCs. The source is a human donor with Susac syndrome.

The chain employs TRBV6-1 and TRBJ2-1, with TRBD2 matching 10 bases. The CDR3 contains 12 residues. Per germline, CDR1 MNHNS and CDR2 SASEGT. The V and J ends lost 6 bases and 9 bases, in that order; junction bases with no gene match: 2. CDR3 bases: TGTGCCAGCAGGGGACTAGCGCCTGAGCAGTTCTTC. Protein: CASRGLAPEQFF.

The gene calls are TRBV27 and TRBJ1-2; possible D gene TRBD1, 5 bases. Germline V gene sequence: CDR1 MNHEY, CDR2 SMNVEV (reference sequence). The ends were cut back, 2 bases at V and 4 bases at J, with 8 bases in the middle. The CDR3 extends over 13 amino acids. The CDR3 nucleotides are TGTGCCAGCAGTTTACGGGGCAGCTATGGCTACACCTTC. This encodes CASSLRGSYGYTF.

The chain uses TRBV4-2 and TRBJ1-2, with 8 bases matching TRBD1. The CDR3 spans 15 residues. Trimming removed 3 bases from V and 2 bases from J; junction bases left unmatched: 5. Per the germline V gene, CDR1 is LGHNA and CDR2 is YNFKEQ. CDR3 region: CASSHDRTGNYGYTF. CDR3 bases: TGTGCCAGCAGCCACGATCGGACAGGGAACTATGGCTACACCTTC.

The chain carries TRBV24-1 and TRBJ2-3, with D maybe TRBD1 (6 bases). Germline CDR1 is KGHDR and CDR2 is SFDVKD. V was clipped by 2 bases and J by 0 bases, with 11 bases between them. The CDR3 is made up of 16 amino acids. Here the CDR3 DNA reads TGTGCCACCAGTGATTATCGGACAGTCAGCACAGATACGCAGTATTTT. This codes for CATSDYRTVSTDTQYF.

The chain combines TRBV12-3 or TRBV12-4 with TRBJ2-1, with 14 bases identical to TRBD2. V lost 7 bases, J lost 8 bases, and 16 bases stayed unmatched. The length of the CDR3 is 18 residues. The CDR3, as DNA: TGTGCCAGCACCCTGACTAGCGGGAGGGCCACATTAGACCATGAGCAGTTCTTC. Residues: CASTLTSGRATLDHEQFF.

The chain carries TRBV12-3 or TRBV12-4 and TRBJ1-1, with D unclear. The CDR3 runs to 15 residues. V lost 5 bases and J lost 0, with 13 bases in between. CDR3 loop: CASSPSDGMNTEAFF. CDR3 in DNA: TGTGCCAGCAGTCCTTCCGACGGCATGAACACTGAAGCTTTCTTT.

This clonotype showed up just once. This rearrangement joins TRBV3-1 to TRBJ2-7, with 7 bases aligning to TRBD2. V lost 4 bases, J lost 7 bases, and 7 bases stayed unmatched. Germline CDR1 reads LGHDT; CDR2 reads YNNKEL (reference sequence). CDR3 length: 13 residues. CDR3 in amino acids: CASSPSGVGEQYF. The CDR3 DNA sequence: TGTGCCAGCAGCCCTAGCGGCGTAGGGGAGCAGTACTTC.

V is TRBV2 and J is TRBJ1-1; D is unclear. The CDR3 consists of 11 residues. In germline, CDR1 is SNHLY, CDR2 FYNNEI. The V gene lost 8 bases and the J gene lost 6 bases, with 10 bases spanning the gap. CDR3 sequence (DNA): TGTGCCAGCGGGAGGATGTCTGAAGCTTTCTTT. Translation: CASGRMSEAFF.

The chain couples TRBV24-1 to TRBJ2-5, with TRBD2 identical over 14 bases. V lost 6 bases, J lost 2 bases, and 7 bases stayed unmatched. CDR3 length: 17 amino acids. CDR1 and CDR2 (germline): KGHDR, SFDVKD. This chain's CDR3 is CATSPGLAGAHQETQYF. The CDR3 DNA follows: TGTGCCACCAGTCCGGGACTAGCGGGGGCCCATCAAGAGACCCAGTACTTC.

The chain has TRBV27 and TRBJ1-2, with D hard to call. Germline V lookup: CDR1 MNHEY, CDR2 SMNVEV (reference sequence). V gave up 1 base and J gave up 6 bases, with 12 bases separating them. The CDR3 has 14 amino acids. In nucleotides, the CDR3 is TGTGCCAGCAGTTTATTTCCCACGGGCCATGGCTACACCTTC. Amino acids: CASSLFPTGHGYTF.

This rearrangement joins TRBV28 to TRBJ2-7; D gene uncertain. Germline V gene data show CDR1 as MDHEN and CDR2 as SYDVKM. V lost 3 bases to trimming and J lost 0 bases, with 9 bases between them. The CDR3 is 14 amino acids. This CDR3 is CASSFGQISYEQYF. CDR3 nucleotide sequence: TGTGCCAGCAGTTTCGGCCAGATCTCCTACGAGCAGTACTTC. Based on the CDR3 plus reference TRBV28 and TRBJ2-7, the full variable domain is DVKVTQSSRYLVKRTGEKVFLECVQDMDHENMFWYRQDPGLGLRLIYFSYDVKMKEKGDIPEGYSVSREKKERFSLILESASTNQTSMYLCASSFGQISYEQYFGPGTRLTVT.

CDR3 DNA sequence: TGTGCCAGCAGTTCCGGGGGGGCCCAGGTAGATACGCAGTATTTT. This codes for CASSSGGAQVDTQYF. The chain uses TRBV28 and TRBJ2-3; 8 nucleotides match TRBD2. The germline gives CDR1 MDHEN, CDR2 SYDVKM. The CDR3 spans 15 residues. V shed 4 bases and J 5 bases; nucleotides not matched to a gene: 8.